This T cell receptor (beta chain) was documented in a study of OX40 agonist ivuxolimab in advanced cancers. At the level of the study: The patients received agonistic anti-OX40 (CD134) antibody ivuxolimab. Recorded diagnoses for dose-escalation patients were hepatocellular carcinoma, melanoma, renal cell or head and neck cancer. Therapy given before enrollment (anti-PD-1, anti-PD-L1 or anti-CTLA-4) was allowed, and approximately 40% had some.

Study outcomes and limitations: No determination was made of the antigen specificity of the expanded peripheral T cells.

Sequenced by immunoSEQ multiplex PCR; TCRdb stores in-frame clones only, minus some. Of tens of thousands of clones in the sample, about nine tenths were seen once. To note about this clone: Antigen specificity is unknown.

The CDR3 spans 15 residues. With V trimmed by 1 base and J by 3 bases, 3 bases remained unmatched. The germline V gene has CDR1 SGHDT and CDR2 YYEEEE. The clonotype originates from an adult with an advanced solid tumor such as melanoma, head and neck, liver or kidney cancer. The chain joins TRBV5-6 to TRBJ1-5; 8 bases map to TRBD1. Sequences were derived from CD4+ or CD8+ T cells sorted from blood, sampled in a trial of the OX40 agonist ivuxolimab. The CDR3 loop reads CASSLWTGINQPQHF. The DNA of the CDR3 is TGTGCCAGCAGCTTGTGGACAGGGATCAATCAGCCCCAGCATTTT.